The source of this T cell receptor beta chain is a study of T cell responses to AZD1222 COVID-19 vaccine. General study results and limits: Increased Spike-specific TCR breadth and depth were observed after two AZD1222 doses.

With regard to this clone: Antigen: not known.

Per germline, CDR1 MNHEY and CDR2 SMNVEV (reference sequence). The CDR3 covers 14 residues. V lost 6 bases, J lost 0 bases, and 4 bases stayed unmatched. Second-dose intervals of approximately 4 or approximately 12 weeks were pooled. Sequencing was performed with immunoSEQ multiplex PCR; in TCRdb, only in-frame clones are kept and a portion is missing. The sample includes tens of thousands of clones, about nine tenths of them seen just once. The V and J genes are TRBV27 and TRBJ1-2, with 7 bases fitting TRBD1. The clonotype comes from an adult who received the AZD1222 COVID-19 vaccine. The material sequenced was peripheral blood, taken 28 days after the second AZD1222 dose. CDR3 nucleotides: TGTGCCAGCAGAGGGACAGTTTCTAACTATGGCTACACCTTC. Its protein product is CASRGTVSNYGYTF.